Listed here are 21 T cell receptor beta chains from one sample, sequenced in a study of blood T cell repertoires in COVID-19 (dated by TCRdb to 2020 to 2021). Libraries were built with the immunoSEQ multiplex PCR assay. The clones in this table, taken by TCRdb from immuneACCESS, are in-frame only. Not every clone is retained; where verified, under half of the shortfall comes from an unresolved V gene, and the cause of the rest is unknown. For this sample the table gives about 170,000 clones, of which roughly 84% were detected only once. Over 2% of the sample is taken by the ten largest. The sequenced sample was peripheral blood. These receptors came from a human donor with acute or convalescent COVID-19. The donor label of this sample is uncertain.

The chain links TRBV5-8 to TRBJ2-2; 8 bases are a match to TRBD2. CDR3 length: 16 residues. Germline CDR1 SGHTS, CDR2 YDEGEE. V gave up 3 bases and J gave up 6 bases; unmatched junction bases: 10. Here the CDR3 DNA reads TGTGCCAGCAGCTCCGGGAGGGGTCCCGGCCCCGGGGAGCTGTTTTTT. This sequence encodes CASSSGRGPGPGELFF.

Worth noting for this clone: Lacking the conserved final phenylalanine or tryptophan, this CDR3 likely reflects a read error. No DNA is shown, since the ends of the CDR3 on it are uncertain; the CDR3 is the one TCRdb lists. The gene calls are TRBV28 and TRBJ1-2; the table gives TRBD1 as D, unverified against the DNA. Germline lookup yields CDR1 MDHEN and CDR2 SYDVKM. The CDR3 length is 14 residues, termini included. The CDR3 here is CASSSNLPGQDDWL.

With regard to this clone: Mismatch with germline at one junction end may stem from a read error. The V call is TRBV6-1, the J call TRBJ2-7; D unresolved. This CDR3 comprises 10 residues. CDR1 is MNHNS and CDR2 is SASEGT in the germline V gene. CDR3 nucleotide sequence: TGTGCCAGCAGTGAATCTAGTATCAACTTC. Translation: CASSESSINF.

The chain joins TRBV28 to TRBJ2-7; TRBD1 matches at 9 bases. The CDR3 spans 15 residues. Germline V gene sequence: CDR1 MDHEN, CDR2 SYDVKM. Trimming at V came to 4 bases and at J to 3 bases, leaving 7 bases not matched to a gene. DNA for the CDR3: TGTGCCAGCAGTTCTCCGGGACAGGGCGGCTACGAGCAGTACTTC. It translates to CASSSPGQGGYEQYF.

This chain uses TRBV4-1 with TRBJ2-7, with D perhaps matching TRBD2 (6 bases). Germline CDR1 and CDR2: MGHRA and YSYEKL. This CDR3 has 15 residues. The V end was cut by 4 bases, the J end by 3 bases, with 16 bases between. CDR3 amino acids: CASSPSWRGGYEQYF. The DNA of the CDR3 is TGCGCCAGCAGCCCCTCGTGGAGGGGAGGCTACGAGCAGTACTTC.

This rearrangement joins TRBV7-9 to TRBJ1-2; 9 nucleotides agree with TRBD1. The CDR3 contains 16 residues. V shed 1 base, J shed 10 bases, and the junction held 13 bases outside the gene matches. The germline V gene encodes CDR1 SEHNR and CDR2 FQNEAQ (reference sequence). CDR3 bases: TGTGCCAGCAGCTTAGGGGGACAGGGAGGAACAACTACCTACACCTTC. Amino acid sequence: CASSLGGQGGTTTYTF.

This sequence joins TRBV19 and TRBJ2-1, with 10 bases fitting TRBD2. The CDR3 is 14 residues long. The J segment lost 6 bases and the V segment lost 6 bases, leaving 5 bases of the junction unmatched. The germline V gene has CDR1 LNHDA and CDR2 SQIVND (reference sequence). DNA of the CDR3: TGTGCCAGTAGCCCTAGCGGGAGCACCAATGAGCAGTTCTTC. This translates into CASSPSGSTNEQFF.

This clone was seen many times. The chain links TRBV6-5 to TRBJ2-2; unclear D gene. The germline gives CDR1 MNHEY, CDR2 SVGAGI. The length of the CDR3 is 14 residues. V was pared by 0 bases and J by 3 bases, with 5 bases between. The CDR3 DNA reads TGTGCCAGCAGTTACTCCCCAGACACCGGGGAGCTGTTTTTT. Protein product: CASSYSPDTGELFF.

This clone was seen a few times. This chain links TRBV3-1 (or the pseudogene TRBV3-2) with TRBJ1-1; 9 bases align to TRBD1. J was trimmed by 1 base and V by 4 bases; bases with no gene match: 1. CDR1 is LGHDT, CDR2 YNNKEL, per germline (reference sequence). The CDR3 sequence is 14 residues long. The chain's CDR3 is CASSPGQGNTEAFF. The CDR3 nucleotides read TGTGCCAGCAGCCCGGGACAGGGGAACACTGAAGCTTTCTTT.

The chain has TRBV3-1 (or the pseudogene TRBV3-2) and TRBJ1-1; the D is unclear. CDR3 length equals 12 residues. Germline V gene data show CDR1 as LGHDT and CDR2 as YNNKEL (reference sequence). The V end lost 5 bases, the J end lost 12 bases, and 16 bases lay between the germline ends. For the CDR3, the DNA is TGTGCCAGCAGCTCGCGGGCACGAGGTACTTTCTTT. Translated: CASSSRARGTFF.

V gene TRBV2 combines with J gene TRBJ2-1, with 10 bases fitting TRBD1. This CDR3 is 15 amino acids long. The junction had 10 bases not matched to a gene; V was cut back by 6 bases and J by 8 bases. Germline loops: CDR1 SNHLY, CDR2 FYNNEI. The CDR3 nucleotides read TGTGCCAGCAGGGAGGACAGGGGGATGAATGATGAGCAGTTCTTC. It translates to CASREDRGMNDEQFF. The full variable domain, completed using reference TRBV2 and TRBJ2-1, is EPEVTQTPSHQVTQMGQEVILRCVPISNHLYFYWYRQILGQKVEFLVSFYNNEISEKSEIFDDQFSVERPDGSNFTLKIRSTKLEDSAMYFCASREDRGMNDEQFFGPGTRLTVL.

The rearrangement links TRBV6-1 to TRBJ1-4, with TRBD1 matching 10 bases. The V gene's germline CDR1 is MNHNS and CDR2 SASEGT. V was pared by 0 bases and J by 5 bases, with 3 bases of the junction left unmatched. The CDR3 consists of 16 residues. CDR3 amino acids: CASSEALGQGNEKLFF. DNA for the CDR3: TGTGCCAGCAGTGAAGCGCTGGGACAGGGGAATGAAAAACTGTTTTTT.

The V and J genes are TRBV7-9 and TRBJ2-7; a possible D gene is TRBD2 (5 bases). Germline V CDR1 and CDR2: SEHNR, FQNEAQ (reference sequence). CDR3 length: 15 residues. Trimming took off 4 bases at V and 2 bases at J, with 15 bases between the two ends. The CDR3 sequence is CASSSEDPGAYEQYF. In DNA form, the CDR3 reads TGTGCCAGCAGCTCGGAGGACCCCGGGGCCTACGAGCAGTACTTC. The variable domain in full, completed from reference TRBV7-9 and TRBJ2-7, reads DTGVSQNPRHKITKRGQNVTFRCDPISEHNRLYWYRQTLGQGPEFLTYFQNEAQLEKSRLLSDRFSAERPKGSFSTLEIQRTEQGDSAMYLCASSSEDPGAYEQYFGPGTRLTVT.

The chain combines TRBV7-7 with TRBJ2-3, with TRBD2 matching over 7 bases. CDR3 size: 15 residues. With V trimmed by 5 bases and J by 2 bases, 7 bases remained unmatched. CDR1 and CDR2 from the germline V gene are SSHAT and FNYEAQ (reference sequence). CDR3: CASSPGTTYTDTQYF. CDR3 in DNA: TGTGCCAGCAGCCCCGGGACTACATACACAGATACGCAGTATTTT.

This rearrangement joins TRBV5-1 to TRBJ1-1; maybe TRBD1 (5 bases). V shed 0 bases and J shed 1 base, with 10 bases lying between them. CDR3 length equals 15 residues. Germline CDR1 reads SGHRS; CDR2 reads YFSETQ. The CDR3 sequence is CASSLEPGGNTEAFF. In DNA, the CDR3 is TGCGCCAGCAGCTTGGAGCCGGGGGGGAACACTGAAGCTTTCTTT.

In its sample, this clone was seen a few times. The chain has TRBV6-1 and TRBJ1-3; TRBD1 matches 7 bases. Germline V gene sequence: CDR1 MNHNS, CDR2 SASEGT. The CDR3 totals 16 residues. Unmatched junction bases numbered 6, after V lost 4 bases and J lost 0 bases. CDR3 DNA: TGTGCCAGCAGTGCGACAGGGACCCTCTCTGGAAACACCATATATTTT. Translating gives CASSATGTLSGNTIYF.

This chain connects TRBV9 to TRBJ1-2, with D possibly matching TRBD1 (6 bases). The CDR3 has 15 residues. Trimming removed 0 bases at V and 2 bases at J, with 11 bases between. Germline V CDR1 and CDR2: SGDLS, YYNGEE. CDR3: CASSVDPTGNYGYTF. In DNA form, the CDR3 reads TGTGCCAGCAGCGTAGACCCTACAGGGAACTATGGCTACACCTTC.

This chain joins TRBV30 and TRBJ2-7; the D gene is possibly TRBD1 (5 bases). From germline, CDR1 is GTSNPN and CDR2 SVGIG (reference sequence). The CDR3 has 11 residues. Trimming took 5 bases from V and 2 from J, leaving 7 bases between them. This chain's CDR3 is CAWVTAYEQYF. The CDR3 bases are TGTGCCTGGGTGACAGCCTACGAGCAGTACTTC.

The chain joins TRBV29-1 to TRBJ1-1, with D possibly TRBD1 on 6 matching bases. Trimming cost V 4 bases and J 0 bases, with 12 bases left between them. The CDR3 has 14 amino acids. The germline gives CDR1 SQVTM, CDR2 ANQGSEA. This CDR3 reads CSVVGAGLNTEAFF. The CDR3 DNA is TGCAGCGTTGTGGGGGCAGGGTTGAACACTGAAGCTTTCTTT. Using reference TRBV29-1 and TRBJ1-1 for the parts outside the CDR3, the full variable domain is SAVISQKPSRDICQRGTSLTIQCQVDSQVTMMFWYRQQPGQSLTLIATANQGSEATYESGFVIDKFPISRPNLTFSTLTVSNMSPEDSSIYLCSVVGAGLNTEAFFGQGTRLTVV.

The rearrangement links TRBV11-3 to TRBJ2-7, with TRBD2 as a possible D gene (7 bases). CDR1 is SGHNT and CDR2 is YENEEA in the germline V gene. Trimming shortened V by 0 bases and J by 4 bases, and 25 bases separated the two germline ends. The CDR3 spans 19 residues. For the CDR3, the DNA is TGTGCCAGCAGCTTAGATTATTTTTCCGGGAGGCAGGGGTGGTACGAGCAGTACTTC. Protein product: CASSLDYFSGRQGWYEQYF.

The chain recombines TRBV27 with TRBJ1-1; D is uncertain. Deletions cut 8 bases from V and 1 base from J, with 17 bases between. Germline loops: CDR1 MNHEY, CDR2 SMNVEV (reference sequence). The CDR3 sequence is 15 residues long. The CDR3 loop reads CASGFHTAGNTEAFF. Written as DNA, the CDR3 is TGTGCCAGCGGGTTTCATACAGCGGGGAACACTGAAGCTTTCTTT.